This TCR beta chain is drawn from a study of cytomegalovirus exposure and HLA in healthy donors. Study-level points and caveats: As confirmed in vitro, three CMV-associated chains were specific for CMV antigens.

As concerns this clone: Antigen: not known.

The germline V and J ends were trimmed by 4 bases and 1 base, with 12 bases remaining between them. The V gene's germline CDR1 is SGHNT and CDR2 YENEEA. CDR3 length: 15 residues. A multiplex PCR was run with 60 Vbeta primers and 13 Jbeta primers. Sequenced by immunoSEQ multiplex PCR; TCRdb stores in-frame clones only, minus some. The sample lists 150,000 to 200,000 clones, 65% to 80% seen once, with around 0.74% in the top ten. The origin of this receptor is a woman aged 40 to 55 in good health and CMV-seronegative. The J gene is TRBJ2-3, the V gene TRBV11-3; D is uncertain. The specimen was PBMCs. This CDR3 is CASSSDVRGTDTQYF. For the CDR3, the DNA is TGTGCCAGCAGCTCAGATGTTCGGGGCACAGATACGCAGTATTTT.